This is a list of T cell receptor beta chains from one sample in a study of Graves' ophthalmopathy and Graves' hyperthyroidism. Via MiXCR, TCRdb re-called the multiplex PCR reads, giving one row per CDR3 protein. The sample holds about 740,000 distinct CDR3 sequences, about 44% seen once. Sample: peripheral blood. These receptors were obtained from an adult man with Graves' ophthalmopathy. CDR3s include the opening cysteine and the closing phenylalanine or tryptophan. A D gene is named only where the DNA matches it firmly. Size is omitted from some rows. Given values are once, few, many or a class for expanded clones.

abundance	v_gene	j_gene	d_gene	CDR3aa	CDR3nt
.	TRBV7-9	TRBJ2-2	.	CASSSDAPNTGELFF	TGTGCCAGCAGCTCGGACGCCCCCAACACCGGGGAGCTGTTTTTT
.	TRBV9	TRBJ2-3	.	CASSVDRGTDTQYF	TGTGCCAGCAGCGTAGATCGGGGGACAGATACGCAGTATTTT
many	TRBV7-8	TRBJ1-1	.	CASSLDAGSGGAFF	TGTGCCAGCAGCCTAGATGCAGGGTCGGGGGGAGCTTTCTTT
.	TRBV10-3	TRBJ2-6	.	CAISDRGGYQGANVLTF	TGTGCCATCAGTGACCGGGGCGGTTATCAGGGGGCCAACGTCCTGACTTTC
few	TRBV12-3/TRBV12-4	TRBJ2-7	TRBD1	CASSVESGQFSYEQYF	TGTGCCAGCAGTGTAGAATCGGGACAGTTCTCCTACGAGCAGTACTTC
.	TRBV25-1	TRBJ1-1	TRBD1	CASSAIPPGQRTEAFF	TGTGCCAGCAGTGCTATTCCCCCGGGACAGCGGACTGAAGCTTTCTTT
.	TRBV10-3	TRBJ1-2	.	CAISDEIYGYTF	TGTGCCATCAGTGACGAAATTTATGGCTACACCTTC
few	TRBV20-1	TRBJ1-2	.	CSARAIDGPHYGYTF	TGCAGTGCTAGAGCAATAGACGGACCACATTATGGCTACACCTTC
.	TRBV7-9	TRBJ2-7	.	CASSCGWGYEQYF	TGTGCCAGCAGCTGTGGCTGGGGTTACGAGCAGTACTTC
few	TRBV7-9	TRBJ1-5	TRBD1	CASSSDRDSNQPQHF	TGTGCCAGCAGCTCCGACAGGGATAGCAATCAGCCCCAGCATTTT
many	TRBV2	TRBJ2-5	.	CASSELAKETQYF	TGTGCCAGCAGTGAGCTAGCCAAAGAGACCCAGTACTTC
.	TRBV19	TRBJ1-1	.	CASSPRLRNTEAFF	TGTGCCAGCTCACCACGGCTTAGGAACACTGAAGCTTTCTTT
.	TRBV7-9	TRBJ2-5	.	CASSSGGWQPQYF	TGTGCCAGCAGCTCAGGGGGGTGGCAGCCCCAGTACTTC
.	TRBV9	TRBJ1-1	.	CASGPSRGTPNTEAFF	TGTGCCAGCGGCCCTAGCCGGGGGACACCGAACACTGAAGCTTTCTTT
.	TRBV7-9	TRBJ1-1	.	CASSFRGPNTEAFF	TGTGCCAGCAGCTTTCGGGGTCCGAACACTGAAGCTTTCTTT
.	TRBV20-1	TRBJ1-5	.	CSASDKTQPQHF	TGCAGTGCTAGTGACAAAACTCAGCCCCAGCATTTT
.	TRBV12-3/TRBV12-4	TRBJ1-1	TRBD1	CAIQGITEAFF	TGTGCCATACAGGGGATCACTGAAGCTTTCTTT
.	TRBV9	TRBJ1-2	.	CASSIGDTF	TGTGCCAGCAGCATTGGGGACACCTTC
few	TRBV7-3	TRBJ1-5	.	CGSSNQPQHF	TGTGGCAGTAGCAATCAGCCCCAGCATTTT
many	TRBV2	TRBJ1-5	.	CASSRTGIDGQPQHF	TGTGCCAGCAGTCGAACGGGGATTGACGGCCAGCCCCAGCATTTT
.	TRBV25-1	TRBJ2-7	.	CASRRLSYEQYF	TGTGCCAGCAGGCGGCTTTCCTACGAGCAGTACTTC
.	TRBV20-1	TRBJ2-7	TRBD1	CSASAGDRAYEQYF	TGCAGTGCTAGTGCGGGGGACAGGGCCTACGAGCAGTACTTC
few	TRBV9	TRBJ1-4	.	CASSVEGGTRATNEKLFF	TGTGCCAGCAGCGTAGAAGGAGGGACGCGTGCAACTAATGAAAAACTGTTTTTT
.	TRBV25-1	TRBJ1-2	TRBD1	CASSVLTGATNYGYTF	TGTGCCAGCAGCGTCCTGACAGGGGCCACTAACTATGGCTACACCTTC
once	TRBV25-1	TRBJ1-5	.	CASQEGVVNQPQHF	TGTGCCAGCCAAGAGGGGGTTGTGAATCAGCCCCAGCATTTT
.	TRBV7-2	TRBJ2-5	.	CASTPGQWETQYF	TGTGCCAGCACGCCGGGGCAGTGGGAGACCCAGTACTTC
.	TRBV10-3	TRBJ2-2	TRBD2	CAIRGSGGGTGELFF	TGTGCCATCAGGGGTAGCGGGGGCGGAACCGGGGAGCTGTTTTTT
.	TRBV12-3/TRBV12-4	TRBJ2-5	.	CASSLGGGPLQETQYF	TGTGCCAGCAGTTTAGGGGGAGGTCCCTTACAGGAGACCCAGTACTTC
many	TRBV7-3	TRBJ2-5	TRBD2	CASSLMASGVGTQYF	TGTGCCAGCAGCTTAATGGCTAGCGGGGTGGGGACCCAGTACTTC
.	TRBV11-3	TRBJ1-3	.	CASSFGHGNTIYF	TGTGCCAGCAGCTTCGGACATGGAAACACCATATATTTT
.	TRBV19	TRBJ1-4	.	CASSNAGLATNEKLFF	TGTGCCAGTAGTAACGCAGGCCTTGCAACTAATGAAAAACTGTTTTTT
many	TRBV15	TRBJ2-7	TRBD1	CATSGGQLTYEQYF	TGTGCCACCAGCGGGGGACAGTTGACCTACGAGCAGTACTTC
many	TRBV24-1	TRBJ2-2	.	CATDSDTGELFF	TGTGCCACCGACAGCGACACCGGGGAGCTGTTTTTT
.	TRBV6-6	TRBJ2-5	.	CASSYAQETQYF	TGTGCCAGCAGTTATGCCCAAGAGACCCAGTACTTC
.	TRBV14	TRBJ2-5	.	CASSHSRQRGETQYF	TGTGCCAGCAGCCATTCGCGGCAGAGAGGAGAGACCCAGTACTTC
.	TRBV7-2	TRBJ1-5	.	CASSLIGNSNQPQHF	TGTGCCAGCAGCTTAATTGGAAATAGCAATCAGCCCCAGCATTTT
.	TRBV25-1	TRBJ2-2	TRBD1	CASSRDRGLTNTGELFF	TGTGCCAGCAGTAGGGACAGGGGGCTCACGAACACCGGGGAGCTGTTTTTT